A single sample gave rise to the 11 T cell receptor beta chains below, sequenced in a study of blood T cell repertoires in COVID-19. Generated by immunoSEQ multiplex PCR, the TCRdb table keeps only in-frame clones and is missing some. Here the sample spans tens of thousands of clones, around 86% being singletons. The specimen was peripheral blood. The receptor source for this set is a woman in her 70s with active COVID-19.

The V and J genes are TRBV7-9 and TRBJ2-5, with D maybe TRBD2 (6 bases). V lost 1 base, J lost 4 bases, and 16 bases lay in between. Germline CDR1 and CDR2: SEHNR and FQNEAQ (reference sequence). CDR3 length: 16 amino acids. CDR3 amino acids: CASSLGVHPGVETQYF. The CDR3 DNA reads TGTGCCAGCAGCTTAGGGGTCCACCCGGGGGTAGAGACCCAGTACTTC.

The chain carries TRBV6-6 and TRBJ1-5; unclear D gene. The CDR3 consists of 18 residues. V was shortened by 5 bases and J by 0 bases, with 20 bases between the two germline ends. Looked up from germline, CDR1 is MNHNY and CDR2 is SVGAGI (reference sequence). The CDR3 DNA is TGTGCCAGCAGTCGGACGAGGAGGGCACACAATAGCAATCAGCCCCAGCATTTT. This sequence encodes CASSRTRRAHNSNQPQHF.

This clone was found once. This sequence joins TRBV5-4 and TRBJ1-1; D is undetermined. The V end lost 5 bases, the J end lost 1 base, and 15 bases lay between the germline ends. This CDR3 spans 15 amino acids. Germline loops: CDR1 SGHNT, CDR2 YYREEE (reference sequence). The chain's CDR3 is CASSPARRPNTEAFF. In DNA, the CDR3 is TGTGCCAGCAGTCCGGCTAGGCGTCCGAACACTGAAGCTTTCTTT. The full variable domain, in which reference TRBV5-4 and TRBJ1-1 provide the parts outside the CDR3, is ETGVTQSPTHLIKTRGQQVTLRCSSQSGHNTVSWYQQALGQGPQFIFQYYREEENGRGNFPPRFSGLQFPNYSSELNVNALELDDSALYLCASSPARRPNTEAFFGQGTRLTVV.

The rearrangement joins TRBV11-2 to TRBJ2-7; TRBD1 is a possible D gene (5 bases). The CDR3 is made up of 13 amino acids. CDR1 and CDR2 (germline): SGHAT, FQNNGV. Trimming stripped 3 bases from V and 6 bases from J, with 12 bases between. The CDR3 protein is CASSFGHTGEQYF. As DNA, the CDR3 is TGTGCCAGCAGCTTCGGCCATACAGGCGAGCAGTACTTC.

The rearrangement links TRBV6-1 to TRBJ1-3, with D hard to call. V gave up 2 bases and J gave up 9 bases, with 11 bases separating them. CDR1 and CDR2 from the germline V gene are MNHNS and SASEGT. This CDR3 region has 13 residues. CDR3 bases: TGTGCCAGCAGTGAACGAACCCGAGGCACCATATATTTT. Translated: CASSERTRGTIYF.

The chain combines TRBV7-2 with TRBJ2-3; the match to TRBD1 covers 12 bases. The CDR3 spans 16 residues. Trimming took 5 bases from V and 5 from J; bases not matched to a gene: 8. Germline V lookup: CDR1 SGHTA, CDR2 FQGNSA. CDR3 loop: CASSLGGTGGRDTQYF. The DNA of the CDR3 is TGTGCCAGCAGCCTGGGCGGGACAGGGGGCAGAGATACGCAGTATTTT.

This clone was seen only once. J is TRBJ1-2 and V is TRBV3-1 (or the pseudogene TRBV3-2); possibly TRBD1 for D (6 bases). CDR1 LGHDT and CDR2 YNNKEL come from the germline V gene (reference sequence). CDR3 length: 14 residues. With 1 base removed from V and 8 bases from J, the gap between germline ends came to 14 bases. For the CDR3, the DNA is TGTGCCAGCAGCCAAGGACAGGTGCTCGGGGGCTACACCTTC. Protein sequence: CASSQGQVLGGYTF.

The rearrangement links TRBV27 to TRBJ2-7, with 10 bases lining up with TRBD1. The J segment lost 2 bases and the V segment lost 1 base, leaving 2 bases of the junction unmatched. Per the germline V gene, CDR1 is MNHEY and CDR2 is SMNVEV (reference sequence). The CDR3 loop spans 15 amino acids. CDR3 bases: TGTGCCAGCAGTTTATGGACAGGGGGGGCCTACGAGCAGTACTTC. Translated: CASSLWTGGAYEQYF.

The V and J genes are TRBV19 and TRBJ1-1, with 7 bases fitting TRBD1. Trimming took 5 bases from V and 6 from J; bases not matched to a gene: 12. This CDR3 is 15 amino acids long. CDR1 and CDR2 from the germline V gene are LNHDA and SQIVND (reference sequence). Here the CDR3 DNA reads TGTGCCAGTAGTCCCCGGACAGGCCCTAAGTCTGAAGCTTTCTTT. Its protein is CASSPRTGPKSEAFF.

The chain employs TRBV6-5 and TRBJ2-5; D not resolved. CDR3 length: 16 amino acids. Germline loops: CDR1 MNHEY, CDR2 SVGAGI. Trimming removed 0 bases at V and 5 bases at J, with 16 bases between. The CDR3 protein is CASSYSRFMARETQYF. The CDR3 nucleotides are TGTGCCAGCAGTTACTCGAGGTTCATGGCACGGGAGACCCAGTACTTC.

This chain uses TRBV5-4 with TRBJ2-5; 10 nucleotides line up with TRBD2. This CDR3 has 13 amino acids. Germline V lookup: CDR1 SGHNT, CDR2 YYREEE (reference sequence). Losses at the gene ends were 4 bases for V and 5 bases for J; bases not matched to a gene: 2. CDR3 coding DNA: TGTGCCAGCAGCCGAGCGGGGGGGGAGACCCAGTACTTC. Its translation is CASSRAGGETQYF.